The present entry profiles one T cell receptor beta chain with its context. The data stem from a study of blood T cell repertoires in COVID-19. Study information: Both acute and convalescent COVID-19 samples were obtained from the United States, Italy and Spain. Sources were T cells, B-cell-depleted T cells, or PBMCs; the material itself was cDNA or gDNA.

Original methodology: How many nucleated cells were present was estimated from reference gene primer amplification. Profiled with immunoSEQ multiplex PCR; TCRdb holds only in-frame clones, not every one. Clonal size and the V and J genes are those of that table, whereas D and trimming came from the DNA. Of about 45,000 clones in the sample, roughly 80% are singletons; the top ten hold about 40%. Sequenced input: peripheral blood. The source of this sequence is a human donor in a cohort sampled during active COVID-19.

The CDR3 nucleotides read TGTGCCAGCTCACCTGCTGGACAGGACGACTATGGCTACACCTTC. It yields the protein CASSPAGQDDYGYTF. J is TRBJ1-2 and V is TRBV18, with 7 bases lining up with TRBD1. The J segment lost 3 bases and the V segment lost 3 bases, leaving 7 bases of the junction unmatched. The germline V gene encodes CDR1 KGHSH and CDR2 LQKENI. This CDR3 is built from 15 residues.